The present entry profiles one T cell receptor (beta chain) with its context. The germline V and J ends were trimmed by 3 bases and 3 bases, with 9 bases remaining between them. The CDR3 covers 14 residues. Germline CDR1 reads MNHNS; CDR2 reads SASEGT. The data originate from a study of blood T cell repertoires in COVID-19. Authors' methods: Using reference gene primer amplification, nucleated cell counts were estimated. The repertoire was sequenced with immunoSEQ multiplex PCR; TCRdb's copy has only in-frame clones and lacks some. That table gives V, J and clone size, and the DNA gave D and trimming. The data show roughly 350,000 clones, 80% to 90% seen once. Recruited during active infection, patients (from Seattle) were subsequently followed longitudinally.

This chain connects TRBV6-1 to TRBJ1-5; no clear D. Source material: peripheral blood. This sequence was found in a woman aged 25 to 39 with COVID-19, enrolled during active disease. CDR3 region: CASSERQHNQPQHF. The CDR3 DNA reads as TGTGCCAGCAGTGAGCGGCAGCACAATCAGCCCCAGCATTTT.